The 21 T cell receptor beta chains in this list originate from one sample, sequenced in a study of shared clonotypes between healthy human individuals. Clones were sequenced by immunoSEQ multiplex PCR, and TCRdb holds only the in-frame ones, with some missing. The data hold 2 million to 2.5 million clones, with 85% to 95% observed a single time. The source material was naive CD4+ T cells from PBMCs. Regarding subset: CD45RA+ positively selected. The receptor source for this set is a man between 18 and 35 years old in good health. Some clones in this sample may be carry-over from other donors' samples.

This clone is a singleton in its sample. This CDR3 reads CASSSGTGKNEKLFF. CDR3 nucleotide sequence: TGTGCCAGCAGCTCCGGGACAGGGAAAAATGAAAAACTGTTTTTT. V and J are TRBV5-8 and TRBJ1-4, with 9 bases fitting TRBD1. After removal of 3 bases from V and 5 bases from J, the junction contained 5 bases not matched to a gene. This CDR3 contains 15 residues. Germline lookup yields CDR1 SGHTS and CDR2 YDEGEE.

This clone was detected once. The chain uses TRBV5-4 and TRBJ1-2; D might be TRBD1 (6 bases). The CDR3 consists of 16 residues. CDR1 is SGHNT and CDR2 is YYREEE in the germline V gene (reference sequence). Trimming took 4 bases from V and 2 from J, leaving 18 bases between them. The CDR3 is CASSPPTGNLNYGYTF. Here the CDR3 DNA reads TGTGCCAGCAGCCCCCCTACAGGGAACCTCAACTATGGCTACACCTTC.

J is TRBJ1-1 and V is TRBV28, with a weak D call TRBD1 (5 bases). V shed 7 bases and J shed 4 bases, with 16 bases lying between them. This CDR3 contains 14 residues. The germline V gene encodes CDR1 MDHEN and CDR2 SYDVKM. Written as DNA, the CDR3 is TGTGCCAGCACTCTCCCCCAGGGCACCACTGAAGCTTTCTTT. This translates into CASTLPQGTTEAFF.

The J gene is TRBJ1-5, the V gene TRBV19; D might be TRBD1 (5 bases). The CDR3 contains 14 residues. Trimming took 5 bases from V and 4 from J, leaving 12 bases between them. Germline V lookup: CDR1 LNHDA, CDR2 SQIVND (reference sequence). This chain's CDR3 is CASSQPGDNQPQHF. In nucleotides, the CDR3 is TGTGCCAGTAGTCAACCGGGGGATAATCAGCCCCAGCATTTT.

The chain joins TRBV18 to TRBJ2-7; unclear D gene. This CDR3 has 15 amino acids. With 6 bases removed from V and 0 bases from J, the gap between germline ends came to 15 bases. Germline V gene data show CDR1 as KGHSH and CDR2 as LQKENI. The CDR3 DNA is TGTGCCAGCTCCCTCGGGCAGCTTATCTCCTACGAGCAGTACTTC. Its protein product is CASSLGQLISYEQYF. Full variable domain (outside the CDR3, taken from reference TRBV18 and TRBJ2-7): NAGVMQNPRHLVRRRGQEARLRCSPMKGHSHVYWYRQLPEEGLKFMVYLQKENIIDESGMPKERFSAEFPKEGPSILRIQQVVRGDSAAYFCASSLGQLISYEQYFGPGTRLTVT.

The V gene is TRBV30, the J gene TRBJ1-1; no firm D call. This CDR3 has 14 amino acids. V was pared by 0 bases and J by 0 bases, with 8 bases between. Germline V lookup: CDR1 GTSNPN, CDR2 SVGIG (reference sequence). The CDR3 reads CAWSVRMLNTEAFF. In nucleotides, the CDR3 is TGTGCCTGGAGTGTGCGCATGCTGAACACTGAAGCTTTCTTT.

As to this clone: Other DNA variants within this sample encode the same CDR3. The J gene is TRBJ2-5, the V gene TRBV2; D unresolved. Germline CDR1 reads SNHLY; CDR2 reads FYNNEI. This CDR3 spans 13 amino acids. The V and J ends lost 2 bases and 1 base respectively, with 5 bases between them. The CDR3 reads CASSEHSQETQYF. CDR3 in DNA: TGTGCCAGCAGTGAACACAGCCAAGAGACCCAGTACTTC.

This clone was detected only once. The V gene is TRBV25-1, the J gene TRBJ2-7; D call uncertain. Per germline, CDR1 MGHDK and CDR2 SYGVNS. Trimming removed 3 bases at V and 3 bases at J, with 6 bases between. CDR3 length: 12 amino acids. DNA of the CDR3: TGTGCCAGCAGTGATTGGGGCTACGAGCAGTACTTC. It specifies CASSDWGYEQYF.

The chain links TRBV28 to TRBJ1-2; 8 nucleotides match TRBD1. CDR3 length: 13 amino acids. Germline V gene data show CDR1 as MDHEN and CDR2 as SYDVKM. The J segment lost 8 bases and the V segment lost 8 bases, leaving 10 bases of the junction unmatched. The CDR3 here is CASVGQVVLGYTF. The CDR3 nucleotides read TGTGCCAGCGTGGGACAGGTGGTTCTGGGCTACACCTTC.

Regarding this clone: Other DNA sequences from this sample encode an identical CDR3 as well. This chain joins TRBV5-1 and TRBJ1-1; D gene ambiguous. The V end lost 0 bases, the J end lost 0 bases, and 9 bases lay between the germline ends. This CDR3 is 15 amino acids long. Germline CDR1 reads SGHRS; CDR2 reads YFSETQ. DNA of the CDR3: TGCGCCAGCAGCTTGGCCGTCGGGATGAACACTGAAGCTTTCTTT. It is translated as CASSLAVGMNTEAFF.

The chain has TRBV5-1 and TRBJ2-3, with D perhaps matching TRBD1 (5 bases). The CDR3 has 15 amino acids. The germline V and J ends were trimmed by 0 bases and 2 bases, with 10 bases remaining between them. Germline-derived CDR1 and CDR2 are SGHRS and YFSETQ. The CDR3 spells CASSLEDTSTDTQYF. The CDR3 DNA sequence: TGCGCCAGCAGCTTGGAGGACACATCCACAGATACGCAGTATTTT.

The rearrangement joins TRBV9 to TRBJ1-2; TRBD1 is a possible D gene (6 bases). The V end lost 3 bases, the J end lost 6 bases, and 18 bases lay between the germline ends. Looked up from germline, CDR1 is SGDLS and CDR2 is YYNGEE. The CDR3 contains 15 residues. CDR3 loop: CASSARTDWINGYTF. The CDR3 DNA reads TGTGCCAGCAGCGCCCGGACAGATTGGATTAATGGCTACACCTTC.

This clone turned up a few times. This rearrangement joins TRBV30 to TRBJ1-1, with D tentatively TRBD1 (5 bases). With 4 bases removed from V and 3 bases from J, the gap between germline ends came to 15 bases. CDR1 GTSNPN and CDR2 SVGIG come from the germline V gene (reference sequence). This CDR3 has 14 residues. In nucleotides, the CDR3 is TGTGCCTGGAATCCAAGGGGATTATACACTGAAGCTTTCTTT. Translated: CAWNPRGLYTEAFF.

The rearrangement joins TRBV7-2 to TRBJ1-2, with D uncertain. This CDR3 spans 14 amino acids. The germline V gene has CDR1 SGHTA and CDR2 FQGNSA. Between the trimmed V and J ends, which lost 2 bases and 1 base, there was a span of 8 bases. Here the CDR3 reads CASSLLESNYGYTF. In DNA form, the CDR3 reads TGTGCCAGCAGCTTACTTGAGAGTAACTATGGCTACACCTTC.

V is TRBV5-1 and J is TRBJ2-7; tentatively, D is TRBD1 (6 bases). The CDR3 has 15 amino acids. The ends were cut back, 4 bases at V and 2 bases at J, with 16 bases in the middle. CDR1 is SGHRS and CDR2 is YFSETQ in the germline V gene. This CDR3 reads CASSPGTLIAYEQYF. CDR3 DNA sequence: TGCGCCAGCAGCCCCGGGACACTAATAGCCTACGAGCAGTACTTC.

This clone was detected once. At the DNA level, this CDR3 is encoded by other sequences in the same sample as well. The chain has TRBV15 and TRBJ1-1; D gene ambiguous. The CDR3 extends over 15 amino acids. The germline V gene has CDR1 LNHNV and CDR2 YYDKDF (reference sequence). V dropped 0 bases and J dropped 1 base, with 9 bases sitting between them. This CDR3 is CATSRDPGRNTEAFF. In DNA form, the CDR3 reads TGTGCCACCAGCAGAGATCCGGGTAGGAACACTGAAGCTTTCTTT.

This clone was seen just once. This chain joins TRBV5-1 and TRBJ1-1; tentative D call: TRBD1 (5 bases). CDR1 is SGHRS and CDR2 is YFSETQ in the germline V gene. CDR3 size: 16 residues. V shed 4 bases and J shed 1 base, with 17 bases lying between them. The CDR3 DNA reads as TGCGCCAGCAGCGGACGTGGAGGGGCCGGGAACACTGAAGCTTTCTTT. Its translation is CASSGRGGAGNTEAFF.

A single count supports this clone. The CDR3 region has the DNA TGTGCCAGCAGCGTCCAGACTAGCGGGAATGAGCAGTTCTTC. Translated: CASSVQTSGNEQFF. This chain joins TRBV9 and TRBJ2-1; the match to TRBD2 covers 10 bases. The germline V gene has CDR1 SGDLS and CDR2 YYNGEE. Losses at the gene ends were 2 bases for V and 7 bases for J; bases not matched to a gene: 3. This CDR3 has 14 amino acids.

This clone was seen once. The chain uses TRBV28 and TRBJ1-1; 9 bases line up with TRBD1. This CDR3 region has 15 residues. V shed 4 bases, J shed 4 bases, and the junction held 7 bases outside the gene matches. In germline, CDR1 is MDHEN, CDR2 SYDVKM. This chain's CDR3 is CASSYNRGRGTEAFF. DNA of the CDR3: TGTGCCAGCAGTTATAACAGGGGGCGCGGCACTGAAGCTTTCTTT.

The J gene is TRBJ2-7, the V gene TRBV4-1, with D possibly TRBD2 on 7 matching bases. V shed 7 bases and J shed 7 bases, with 23 bases lying between them. The germline V gene has CDR1 MGHRA and CDR2 YSYEKL. The CDR3 length is 15 residues. CDR3 bases: TGCGCCAGCACCCCGGTCACAGGGAGGGTTGCGGAGCAGTACTTC. This translates into CASTPVTGRVAEQYF.

In DNA form, the CDR3 reads TGTGCCAGCAGAACCCCCCAGGGAACTGAGCAGTTCTTC. Translating it yields CASRTPQGTEQFF. The chain uses TRBV25-1 and TRBJ2-1; D may be TRBD1 (5 bases). CDR1 and CDR2 (germline): MGHDK, SYGVNS. This CDR3 is built from 13 residues. Trimming pared 6 bases from V and 9 bases from J, leaving 15 bases between. Combining the CDR3 with reference TRBV25-1 and TRBJ2-1 gives the whole variable domain EADIYQTPRYLVIGTGKKITLECSQTMGHDKMYWYQQDPGMELHLIHYSYGVNSTEKGDLSSESTVSRIRTEHFPLTLESARPSHTSQYLCASRTPQGTEQFFGPGTRLTVL.